This T cell receptor (beta chain) originates from a study of response to subunit inactivated influenza vaccine. TCRdb reprocessed the RT-PCR reads via MiXCR and lists one record per CDR3 protein. The repertoire has a few hundred thousand distinct CDR3 sequences, more than 7% of them found once; the top ten carry around 14%. General study findings and limits: After each seasonal influenza vaccination, few new T cells are recruited, the authors suggested.

Germline CDR1 reads SSHAT; CDR2 reads FNYEAQ (reference sequence). The CDR3 runs to 18 residues. This clonotype was observed a handful of times. Its antigen is unknown. An end of the junction differs from the germline gene, which may be a read error. This receptor was identified in a man between 50 and 75 years old who received an inactivated influenza vaccine. The sample was PBMCs from blood, taken less than 30 months after vaccination. The J gene is TRBJ2-3, the V gene TRBV7-7; 10 nucleotides agree with TRBD2. The CDR3 nucleotides read TGTGCTAGCAGCTTAGTTGGGCTAGCGGGGGAACCCACAGATACGCAGTATTTT. Encoded protein: CASSLVGLAGEPTDTQYF.